These T cell receptor beta chains were read from a single sample in a study of T cell changes during pregnancy in multiple sclerosis. Data came from immunoSEQ multiplex PCR; TCRdb stores just in-frame clones and leaves some out. This sample carries about 28,000 clones, about 91% of them seen once, and the ten largest clones take around 0.8%. The source was CD4+ T cells from peripheral blood mononuclear cells, collected in the second trimester of pregnancy. The receptors here all came from a female donor with multiple sclerosis, enrolled in a pregnancy study. Both conserved end residues are part of each CDR3. Each record gives: D gene, V gene, clone size, J gene, CDR3 protein, CDR3 DNA. The D gene is left open where the match is weak. Size is omitted from some rows. Given values are once, few, many or a class for expanded clones.

d_call: -
v_call: TRBV11-3
clone_size: -
j_call: TRBJ1-2
cdr3_aa: CASSREGHANYGYTF
cdr3_nt: TGTGCCAGCAGCCGTGAGGGACACGCTAACTATGGCTACACCTTC

d_call: -
v_call: TRBV7-2
clone_size: -
j_call: TRBJ1-1
cdr3_aa: CASSPGLWHMNTEAFF
cdr3_nt: TGTGCCAGCAGCCCGGGACTTTGGCACATGAACACTGAAGCTTTCTTT

d_call: TRBD1
v_call: TRBV11-2
clone_size: few
j_call: TRBJ1-1
cdr3_aa: CASKGTGKWAEAFF
cdr3_nt: TGTGCCAGCAAGGGGACAGGGAAATGGGCTGAAGCTTTCTTT

d_call: -
v_call: TRBV6-5
clone_size: -
j_call: TRBJ2-2
cdr3_aa: CASRRGTATGELFF
cdr3_nt: TGTGCCAGCAGACGCGGGACAGCCACCGGGGAGCTGTTTTTT

d_call: TRBD2
v_call: TRBV10-2
clone_size: once
j_call: TRBJ2-7
cdr3_aa: CAHLREREPYEQYF
cdr3_nt: TGCGCCCACCTCCGGGAGCGGGAGCCCTACGAGCAGTACTTC

d_call: -
v_call: TRBV7-9
clone_size: -
j_call: TRBJ2-1
cdr3_aa: CASSLYYEQFF
cdr3_nt: TGTGCCAGCAGCTTATATTATGAGCAGTTCTTC

d_call: -
v_call: TRBV30
clone_size: -
j_call: TRBJ2-3
cdr3_aa: CAWSEGGGRADTQYF
cdr3_nt: TGTGCCTGGAGTGAAGGCGGGGGCCGGGCAGATACGCAGTATTTT

d_call: TRBD1
v_call: TRBV5-1
clone_size: -
j_call: TRBJ1-3
cdr3_aa: CASSLWTGGNSGNTIYF
cdr3_nt: TGCGCCAGCAGCTTATGGACAGGGGGGAACTCTGGAAACACCATATATTTT

d_call: -
v_call: TRBV4-3
clone_size: -
j_call: TRBJ2-1
cdr3_aa: CASSQDIQGVDEQFF
cdr3_nt: TGCGCCAGCAGCCAAGACATCCAGGGTGTAGATGAGCAGTTCTTC

d_call: TRBD2
v_call: TRBV30
clone_size: -
j_call: TRBJ2-1
cdr3_aa: CAWMSGGFNYNEQFF
cdr3_nt: TGTGCCTGGATGAGCGGGGGATTCAATTACAATGAGCAGTTCTTC

d_call: -
v_call: TRBV7-3
clone_size: -
j_call: TRBJ2-2
cdr3_aa: CASSSPRTGELFF
cdr3_nt: TGTGCCAGCAGCTCCCCTAGAACCGGGGAGCTGTTTTTT

d_call: TRBD1
v_call: TRBV5-1
clone_size: -
j_call: TRBJ1-3
cdr3_aa: CASSDGQASLGSGNTIYF
cdr3_nt: TGCGCCAGCAGCGACGGACAGGCCTCTTTGGGCTCTGGAAACACCATATATTTT

d_call: -
v_call: TRBV28
clone_size: once
j_call: TRBJ2-3
cdr3_aa: CASSFPGTDTQYF
cdr3_nt: TGTGCCAGCAGTTTTCCCGGCACAGATACGCAGTATTTT

d_call: -
v_call: TRBV5-6
clone_size: -
j_call: TRBJ1-2
cdr3_aa: CASSLGTGGYTF
cdr3_nt: TGTGCCAGCAGCTTGGGGACTGGAGGCTACACCTTC

d_call: -
v_call: TRBV6-6
clone_size: -
j_call: TRBJ1-5
cdr3_aa: CASSYLAGNQPQHF
cdr3_nt: TGTGCCAGCAGTTACCTGGCAGGGAATCAGCCCCAGCATTTT

d_call: TRBD1
v_call: TRBV6-6
clone_size: -
j_call: TRBJ1-1
cdr3_aa: CASSSTRQGAEAFF
cdr3_nt: TGTGCCAGCAGTTCCACCCGACAGGGCGCTGAAGCTTTCTTT

d_call: TRBD1
v_call: TRBV2
clone_size: once
j_call: TRBJ1-1
cdr3_aa: CASTQGANTEAFF
cdr3_nt: TGTGCCAGCACGCAGGGGGCGAACACTGAAGCTTTCTTT

d_call: TRBD2
v_call: TRBV7-8
clone_size: -
j_call: TRBJ2-5
cdr3_aa: CASSLGSGAHAETQYF
cdr3_nt: TGTGCCAGCAGCTTAGGGAGCGGGGCCCACGCGGAGACCCAGTACTTC

d_call: -
v_call: TRBV30
clone_size: once
j_call: TRBJ1-4
cdr3_aa: CAWKQGTPNEKLFF
cdr3_nt: TGTGCCTGGAAACAGGGCACCCCCAATGAAAAACTGTTTTTT

d_call: TRBD1
v_call: TRBV2
clone_size: -
j_call: TRBJ1-1
cdr3_aa: CASKERGGVGEAFF
cdr3_nt: TGTGCCAGCAAGGAGAGAGGGGGCGTCGGTGAAGCTTTCTTT

d_call: TRBD1
v_call: TRBV2
clone_size: few
j_call: TRBJ2-7
cdr3_aa: CASGRGLDYEQYF
cdr3_nt: TGTGCCAGCGGCAGGGGGCTCGACTACGAGCAGTACTTC

d_call: -
v_call: TRBV5-1
clone_size: -
j_call: TRBJ1-6
cdr3_aa: CASSLGQVDNSPLHF
cdr3_nt: TGCGCCAGCAGCTTGGGCCAGGTAGATAATTCACCCCTCCACTTT

d_call: -
v_call: TRBV11-2
clone_size: once
j_call: TRBJ1-2
cdr3_aa: CASSLVYTGKGYTF
cdr3_nt: TGTGCCAGCAGCTTAGTATATACAGGGAAGGGCTACACCTTC

d_call: -
v_call: TRBV19
clone_size: -
j_call: TRBJ2-5
cdr3_aa: CASSIGEGITSKETQYF
cdr3_nt: TGTGCCAGTAGTATAGGTGAGGGAATTACGAGTAAGGAGACCCAGTACTTC

d_call: -
v_call: TRBV25-1
clone_size: -
j_call: TRBJ1-6
cdr3_aa: CASSRTDSYNSPLHF
cdr3_nt: TGTGCCAGCTCTCGGACAGACTCCTATAATTCACCCCTCCACTTT

d_call: TRBD1
v_call: TRBV9
clone_size: -
j_call: TRBJ1-6
cdr3_aa: CASSAGQGRSGSPLHF
cdr3_nt: TGTGCCAGCAGCGCGGGACAGGGAAGGAGCGGCTCACCCCTCCACTTT

d_call: -
v_call: TRBV7-2
clone_size: once
j_call: TRBJ1-2
cdr3_aa: CASSPFYGYTF
cdr3_nt: TGTGCCAGCAGCCCTTTCTATGGCTACACCTTC

d_call: TRBD1
v_call: TRBV9
clone_size: -
j_call: TRBJ1-6
cdr3_aa: CASSPEGQIYNSPLHF
cdr3_nt: TGTGCCAGCAGCCCCGAGGGACAGATATATAATTCACCCCTCCACTTT

d_call: -
v_call: TRBV7-3
clone_size: once
j_call: TRBJ2-1
cdr3_aa: CASSLSGSGSYNEQFF
cdr3_nt: TGTGCCAGCAGCTTAAGTGGTTCGGGATCCTACAATGAGCAGTTCTTC

d_call: -
v_call: TRBV25-1
clone_size: once
j_call: TRBJ2-7
cdr3_aa: CASSEYWTESYEQYF
cdr3_nt: TGTGCCAGCAGTGAATACTGGACAGAATCCTACGAGCAGTACTTC

d_call: -
v_call: TRBV28
clone_size: -
j_call: TRBJ2-5
cdr3_aa: CASSLYPDQETQYF
cdr3_nt: TGTGCCAGCAGTTTATACCCAGACCAAGAGACCCAGTACTTC

d_call: TRBD1
v_call: TRBV15
clone_size: -
j_call: TRBJ1-1
cdr3_aa: CATSPSLGQGKFNTEAFF
cdr3_nt: TGTGCCACCAGCCCCTCTTTGGGACAGGGGAAGTTTAACACTGAAGCTTTCTTT

d_call: -
v_call: TRBV28
clone_size: -
j_call: TRBJ1-4
cdr3_aa: CASRLDSLATNEKLFF
cdr3_nt: TGTGCCAGCAGACTCGACAGTCTCGCTACTAATGAAAAACTGTTTTTT

d_call: -
v_call: TRBV19
clone_size: -
j_call: TRBJ1-2
cdr3_aa: CASKPRAESYGYTF
cdr3_nt: TGTGCCAGTAAACCGCGGGCCGAGAGCTATGGCTACACCTTC